This T cell receptor (beta chain) is drawn from a study of CD8 T cells in Susac syndrome. An input of about 0.45 to 1 ug of RNA was subjected to reverse transcription using random hexamers. immunoSEQ multiplex PCR amplified TCR beta CDR3 across 54 Vbeta, 13 Jbeta. TCRdb processed the immunoSEQ multiplex PCR reads anew with MiXCR; each CDR3 protein has one entry. The sample comprises about 160,000 distinct CDR3 sequences, 92% of which are singletons, and around 0.079% rests with the top ten. CDR3 length: 12 residues. The V end was cut by 3 bases, the J end by 6 bases, with 9 bases between. Germline lookup yields CDR1 LGHNA and CDR2 YSLEER. In this sample, this clonotype turned up once.

This receptor was obtained from a human donor in good health. What was sequenced was CD4+ T cells from PBMCs. The chain uses TRBV4-3 and TRBJ2-7, with D possibly matching TRBD1 (6 bases). CDR3 sequence (DNA): TGCGCCAGCAGCCAGGAACAGGGCGAGCAGTACTTC. It specifies CASSQEQGEQYF.